This entry is about one TCR beta chain. The sample originates from a study of blood T cell repertoires in COVID-19. V shed 6 bases, J shed 1 base, and the junction held 11 bases outside the gene matches. The CDR3 length is 17 residues. CDR1 is KGHSH and CDR2 is LQKENI in the germline V gene. Methods used by the authors: Amplifying reference gene primers gave estimates of nucleated cell counts. Generated by immunoSEQ multiplex PCR, the TCRdb table keeps only in-frame clones and is missing some. V, J and clone size derive from that table, while D and trimming were established from the DNA sequence. The sample consists of 200,000 to 300,000 clones, nearly 85% of them appearing once.

The receptor was derived from a human donor in a cohort sampled during active COVID-19. J is TRBJ2-5 and V is TRBV18; 10 nucleotides agree with TRBD2. Input material: peripheral blood. The CDR3 DNA reads TGTGCCAGCTCTCCAAATTCCGCTAGCGGGGGCCAAGAGACCCAGTACTTC. The encoded protein is CASSPNSASGGQETQYF.